This T cell receptor (beta chain) is from a study of shared clonotypes between healthy human individuals. In the original processing: From ImmunoSEQ came sequences covering only the junction and carrying no quality scores, so filtering differed. Sequenced by immunoSEQ multiplex PCR; TCRdb stores in-frame clones only, minus some. That table gives V, J and clone size, and the DNA gave D and trimming. Of around 530,000 clones in the sample, around 78% were seen once. Trimming stripped 7 bases from V and 2 bases from J, with 12 bases between. The germline gives CDR1 MNHEY, CDR2 SMNVEV (reference sequence). This CDR3 is 13 amino acids long.

V usage is TRBV27 and J usage is TRBJ2-7, with D unresolved. Sequences were obtained from PBMCs. This TCR derives from a woman in her 40s in good health. Some clones in this sample may be carry-over from other donors' samples. In DNA, the CDR3 is TGTGCCAGCAATGGCCCAACAACCTACGAGCAGTACTTC. It codes for CASNGPTTYEQYF.